The T cell receptor beta chain described here comes from a study of patients and donors after allogeneic stem cell transplantation. V shed 4 bases and J 5 bases; nucleotides not matched to a gene: 18. Germline lookup yields CDR1 SGHRS and CDR2 YFSETQ. The CDR3 loop spans 20 amino acids. TCRdb re-called the RT-PCR reads through MiXCR, storing one row per CDR3 protein. The sample contains some 960,000 distinct CDR3 sequences, roughly 18% of which appear only once. The J gene is TRBJ2-2, the V gene TRBV5-1, with 12 nucleotides matching TRBD2. The sequence derives from a human donor who was either an allogeneic HSCT recipient or a stem cell or donor lymphocyte infusion donor (not recorded which). It is not recorded whose cells these are; they may come from a transplant donor. Material: blood, either unsorted or a sorted T cell fraction (not recorded which). CDR3 region: CASSPVGLAGGPKSTGELFF. The CDR3 DNA follows: TGCGCCAGCAGCCCAGTGGGGCTAGCGGGAGGGCCCAAATCGACCGGGGAGCTGTTTTTT. Full variable domain (missing parts from reference TRBV5-1 and TRBJ2-2): KAGVTQTPRYLIKTRGQQVTLSCSPISGHRSVSWYQQTPGQGLQFLFEYFSETQRNKGNFPGRFSGRQFSNSRSEMNVSTLELGDSALYLCASSPVGLAGGPKSTGELFFGEGSRLTVL.